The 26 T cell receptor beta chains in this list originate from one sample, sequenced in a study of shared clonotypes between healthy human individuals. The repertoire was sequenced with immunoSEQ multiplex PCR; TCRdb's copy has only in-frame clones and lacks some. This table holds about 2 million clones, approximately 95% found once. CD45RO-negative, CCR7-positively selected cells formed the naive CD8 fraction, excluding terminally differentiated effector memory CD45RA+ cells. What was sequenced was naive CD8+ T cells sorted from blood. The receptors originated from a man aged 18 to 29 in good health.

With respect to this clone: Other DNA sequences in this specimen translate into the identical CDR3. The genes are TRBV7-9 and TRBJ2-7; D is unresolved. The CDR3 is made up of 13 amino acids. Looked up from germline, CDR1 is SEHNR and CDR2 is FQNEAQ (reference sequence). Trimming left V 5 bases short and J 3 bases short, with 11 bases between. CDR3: CASSLGPYYEQYF. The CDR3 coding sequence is TGTGCCAGCAGCCTAGGACCGTACTACGAGCAGTACTTC. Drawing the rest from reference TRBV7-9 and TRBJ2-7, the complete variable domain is DTGVSQNPRHKITKRGQNVTFRCDPISEHNRLYWYRQTLGQGPEFLTYFQNEAQLEKSRLLSDRFSAERPKGSFSTLEIQRTEQGDSAMYLCASSLGPYYEQYFGPGTRLTVT.

The CDR3: CASSVGTGWDEKLFF. The CDR3 bases are TGTGCCAGCAGTGTGGGGACAGGATGGGATGAAAAACTGTTTTTT. The chain links TRBV6-1 to TRBJ1-4, with 8 positions matching TRBD1. The CDR3 runs 15 residues. Trimming cost V 4 bases and J 6 bases; bases outside gene matches: 7. Germline V gene data show CDR1 as MNHNS and CDR2 as SASEGT.

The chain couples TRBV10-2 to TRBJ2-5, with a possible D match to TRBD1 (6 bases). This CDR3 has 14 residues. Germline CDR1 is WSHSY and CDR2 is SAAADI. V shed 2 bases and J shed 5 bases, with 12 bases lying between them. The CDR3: CASSEAGELETQYF. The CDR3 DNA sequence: TGCGCCAGCAGTGAGGCAGGGGAATTGGAGACCCAGTACTTC.

The CDR3 region is CASTPDRNSYEQYF. The CDR3 DNA follows: TGTGCCAGTACCCCCGACAGAAACTCCTACGAGCAGTACTTC. The chain uses TRBV19 and TRBJ2-7, with D possibly matching TRBD1 (5 bases). V was pared by 7 bases and J by 0 bases, with 13 bases between. This CDR3 has 14 amino acids. Germline CDR1 and CDR2: LNHDA and SQIVND (reference sequence).

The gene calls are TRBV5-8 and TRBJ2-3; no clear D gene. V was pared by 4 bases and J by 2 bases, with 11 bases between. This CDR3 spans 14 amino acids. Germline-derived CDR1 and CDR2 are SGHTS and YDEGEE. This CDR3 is CASSREGDTDTQYF. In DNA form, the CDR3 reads TGTGCCAGCAGCCGTGAAGGTGACACAGATACGCAGTATTTT.

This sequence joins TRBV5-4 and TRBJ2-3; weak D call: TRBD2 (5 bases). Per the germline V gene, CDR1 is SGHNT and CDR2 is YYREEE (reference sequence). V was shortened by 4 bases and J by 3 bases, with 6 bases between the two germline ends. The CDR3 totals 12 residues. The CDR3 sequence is CASSGETDTQYF. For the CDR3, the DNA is TGTGCCAGCAGCGGGGAGACAGATACGCAGTATTTT.

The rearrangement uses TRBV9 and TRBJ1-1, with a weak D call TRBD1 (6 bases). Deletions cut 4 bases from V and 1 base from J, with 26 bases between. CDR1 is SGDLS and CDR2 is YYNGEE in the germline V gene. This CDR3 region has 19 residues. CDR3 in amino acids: CASSSDIPVVPGANTEAFF. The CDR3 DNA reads TGTGCCAGCAGCTCTGATATCCCCGTAGTTCCGGGGGCGAACACTGAAGCTTTCTTT.

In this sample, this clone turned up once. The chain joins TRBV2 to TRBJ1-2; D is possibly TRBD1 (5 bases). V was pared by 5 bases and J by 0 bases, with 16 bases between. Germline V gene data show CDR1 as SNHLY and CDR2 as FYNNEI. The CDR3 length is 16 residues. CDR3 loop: CASSLFVGVPNYGYTF. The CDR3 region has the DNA TGTGCCAGCAGTCTGTTTGTAGGGGTACCTAACTATGGCTACACCTTC.

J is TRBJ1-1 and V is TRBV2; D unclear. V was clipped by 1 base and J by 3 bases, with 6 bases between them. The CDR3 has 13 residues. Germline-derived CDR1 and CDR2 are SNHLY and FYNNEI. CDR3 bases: TGTGCCAGCAGTGAAGTTTACGACACTGAAGCTTTCTTT. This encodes CASSEVYDTEAFF.

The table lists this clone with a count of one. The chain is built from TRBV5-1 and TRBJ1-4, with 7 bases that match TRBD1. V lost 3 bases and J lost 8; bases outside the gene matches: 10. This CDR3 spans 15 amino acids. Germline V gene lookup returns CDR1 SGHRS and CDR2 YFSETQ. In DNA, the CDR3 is TGCGCCAGCAGCTCGAGACAGGGAGAAGTGGAAAAACTGTTTTTT. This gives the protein CASSSRQGEVEKLFF.

The CDR3 here is CATSRVTGQSQFF. CDR3 bases: TGTGCCACCAGCAGAGTTACGGGACAGAGTCAGTTCTTC. This chain uses TRBV15 with TRBJ2-1, with 7 nucleotides matching TRBD1. CDR1 is LNHNV, CDR2 YYDKDF, per germline (reference sequence). With V trimmed by 1 base and J by 13 bases, 7 bases remained unmatched. The CDR3 length is 13 residues.

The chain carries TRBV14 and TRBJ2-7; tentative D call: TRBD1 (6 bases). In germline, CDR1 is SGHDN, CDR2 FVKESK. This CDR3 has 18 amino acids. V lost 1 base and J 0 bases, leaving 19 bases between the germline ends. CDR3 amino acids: CASSQGGQHNPFSYEQYF. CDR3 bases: TGTGCCAGCAGCCAAGGAGGACAGCACAATCCGTTCTCCTACGAGCAGTACTTC.

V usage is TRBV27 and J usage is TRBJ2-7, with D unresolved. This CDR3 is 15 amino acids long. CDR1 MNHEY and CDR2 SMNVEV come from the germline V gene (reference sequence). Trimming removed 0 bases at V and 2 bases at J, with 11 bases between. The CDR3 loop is CASSLSIGVPYEQYF. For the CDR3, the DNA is TGTGCCAGCAGTTTATCGATAGGAGTACCCTACGAGCAGTACTTC.

The CDR3 nucleotides are TGTGCCAGCAGCTTAATCGAACAGCTCCTTAACTATGGCTACACCTTC. Its translation is CASSLIEQLLNYGYTF. The chain uses TRBV7-9 and TRBJ1-2; D is ambiguous. Trimming stripped 2 bases from V and 1 base from J, with 14 bases between. Germline-derived CDR1 and CDR2 are SEHNR and FQNEAQ (reference sequence). The CDR3 runs 16 residues.

The CDR3 DNA sequence: TGTGCCAGCAGCTTAGCCGCGGGGAGCACAGATACGCAGTATTTT. As protein: CASSLAAGSTDTQYF. The gene calls are TRBV7-9 and TRBJ2-3, with D possibly being TRBD2 (6 bases). The CDR3 length is 15 residues. V was cut by 0 bases and J by 0 bases, with 7 bases left in between. The germline CDR1 and CDR2 sequences are SEHNR and FQNEAQ (reference sequence).

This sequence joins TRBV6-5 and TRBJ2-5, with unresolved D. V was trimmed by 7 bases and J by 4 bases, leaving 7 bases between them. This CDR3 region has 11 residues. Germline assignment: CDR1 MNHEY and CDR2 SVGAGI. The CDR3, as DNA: TGTGCCAGCACCCCTTTAGAGACCCAGTACTTC. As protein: CASTPLETQYF.

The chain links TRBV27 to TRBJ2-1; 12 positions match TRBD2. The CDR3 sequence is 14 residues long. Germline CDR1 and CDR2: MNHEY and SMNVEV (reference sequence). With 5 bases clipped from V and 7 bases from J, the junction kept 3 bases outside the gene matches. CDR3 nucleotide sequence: TGTGCCAGCAGTGCTAGCGGGAGGGGGAATGAGCAGTTCTTC. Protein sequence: CASSASGRGNEQFF.

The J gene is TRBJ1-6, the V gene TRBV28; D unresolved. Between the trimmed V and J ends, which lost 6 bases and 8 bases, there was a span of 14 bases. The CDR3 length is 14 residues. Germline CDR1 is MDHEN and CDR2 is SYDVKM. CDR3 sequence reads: CASSPTTVYSPLHF. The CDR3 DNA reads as TGTGCCAGCAGCCCAACGACGGTCTATTCACCCCTCCACTTT.

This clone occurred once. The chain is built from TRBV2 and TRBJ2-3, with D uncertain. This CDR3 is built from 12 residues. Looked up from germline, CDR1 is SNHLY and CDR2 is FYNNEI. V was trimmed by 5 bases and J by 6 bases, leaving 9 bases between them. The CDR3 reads CASSHPGDTQYF. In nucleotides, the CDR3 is TGTGCCAGCAGTCACCCCGGGGATACGCAGTATTTT.

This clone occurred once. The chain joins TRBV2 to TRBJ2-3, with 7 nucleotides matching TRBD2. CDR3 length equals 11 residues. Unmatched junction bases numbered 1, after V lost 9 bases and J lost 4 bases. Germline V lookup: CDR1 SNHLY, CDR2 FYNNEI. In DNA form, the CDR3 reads TGTGCCAGGGGAGGGCCAGATACGCAGTATTTT. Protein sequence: CARGGPDTQYF.

CDR3 amino acids: CSVRGETGELFF. CDR3 DNA sequence: TGCAGCGTAAGGGGCGAGACCGGGGAGCTGTTTTTT. V gene TRBV29-1 combines with J gene TRBJ2-2, with D possibly being TRBD1 (5 bases). Germline values: CDR1 SQVTM, CDR2 ANQGSEA. The CDR3 has 12 residues. V lost 6 bases to trimming and J lost 5 bases, with 10 bases between them.

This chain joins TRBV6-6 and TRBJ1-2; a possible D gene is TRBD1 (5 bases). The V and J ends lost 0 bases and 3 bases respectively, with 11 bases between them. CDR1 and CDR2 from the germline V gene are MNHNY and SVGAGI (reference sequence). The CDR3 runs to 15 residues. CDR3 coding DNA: TGTGCCAGCAGTTACTCCCCGCCGGGGGACTATGGCTACACCTTC. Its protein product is CASSYSPPGDYGYTF.

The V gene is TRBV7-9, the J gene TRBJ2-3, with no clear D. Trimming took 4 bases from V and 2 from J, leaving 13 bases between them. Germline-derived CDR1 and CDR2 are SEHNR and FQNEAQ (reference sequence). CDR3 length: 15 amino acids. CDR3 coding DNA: TGTGCCAGCAGCTCCTTCGGGTGGCTCACAGATACGCAGTATTTT. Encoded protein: CASSSFGWLTDTQYF. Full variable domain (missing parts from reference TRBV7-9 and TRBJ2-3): DTGVSQNPRHKITKRGQNVTFRCDPISEHNRLYWYRQTLGQGPEFLTYFQNEAQLEKSRLLSDRFSAERPKGSFSTLEIQRTEQGDSAMYLCASSSFGWLTDTQYFGPGTRLTVL.

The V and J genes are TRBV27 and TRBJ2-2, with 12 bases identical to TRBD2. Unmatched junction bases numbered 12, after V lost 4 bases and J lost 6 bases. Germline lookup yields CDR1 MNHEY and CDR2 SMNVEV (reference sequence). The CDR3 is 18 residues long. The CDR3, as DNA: TGTGCCAGCAGTTGGGTGACTAGCGGGGGCCCTAAGGCCGGGGAGCTGTTTTTT. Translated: CASSWVTSGGPKAGELFF.

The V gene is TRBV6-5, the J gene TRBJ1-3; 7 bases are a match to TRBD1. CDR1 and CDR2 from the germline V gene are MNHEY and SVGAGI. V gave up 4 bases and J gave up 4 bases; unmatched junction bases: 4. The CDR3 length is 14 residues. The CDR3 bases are TGTGCCAGCAGTTTGGACAGGCCCGGAAACACCATATATTTT. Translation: CASSLDRPGNTIYF.

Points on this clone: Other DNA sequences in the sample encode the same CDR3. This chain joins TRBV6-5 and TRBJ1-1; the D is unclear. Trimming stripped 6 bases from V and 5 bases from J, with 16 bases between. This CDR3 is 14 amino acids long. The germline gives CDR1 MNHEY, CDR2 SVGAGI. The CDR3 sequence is CASSPLTGRTEAFF. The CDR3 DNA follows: TGTGCCAGCAGCCCCTTGACGGGGAGAACTGAAGCTTTCTTT.